This T cell receptor (beta chain) was documented in a study of cytomegalovirus exposure and HLA in healthy donors. Study-wide points: In terms of immune exposure information, only CMV serostatus was available.

Primers for the PCR totalled 60 Vbeta and 13 Jbeta. This table comes from immunoSEQ multiplex PCR, and its TCRdb copy is limited to in-frame clones, with some not included. The sample gives fewer than 200,000 clones, 72% of which show up once; under 2.5% is in the top ten. Regarding this clone: Its specificity is not known.

V was clipped by 6 bases and J by 1 base, with 16 bases between them. CDR3 length equals 16 residues. The germline gives CDR1 LNHDA, CDR2 SQIVND (reference sequence). The chain employs TRBV19 and TRBJ1-5, with D hard to call. The sequence was collected from a human donor in good health. Specimen: PBMCs. This CDR3 reads CASSLMGPGSNQPQHF. CDR3 bases: TGTGCCAGTAGCCTAATGGGCCCTGGGAGCAATCAGCCCCAGCATTTT.